This T cell receptor beta chain was captured in a study of T cell responses to AZD1222 COVID-19 vaccine. Study conclusions and caveats: Donors were mostly white British, more females; clonal diversity possibly underestimated.

As for this clone: Its antigen is unknown.

Sequenced by immunoSEQ multiplex PCR; TCRdb stores in-frame clones only, minus some. In the table there are about 97,000 clones, roughly 90% of which are singletons. There are 14 residues in the CDR3. The sequence derives from an adult in good health. The specimen was peripheral blood, collected on day 0 of AZD1222 vaccination. The J gene is TRBJ1-2, the V gene TRBV21-1; the listed D gene, TRBD1, was not tested against the DNA. TRBV21-1 is an annotated pseudogene. DNA of the CDR3: TGTGCCAGCACCTTACGTGGGGACAGCGATGGCTACACCTTC. It specifies CASTLRGDSDGYTF.